These 6 T cell receptor beta chains share one sample of origin, sequenced in a study of cytomegalovirus exposure and HLA in healthy donors. The PCR employed 60 Vbeta primers together with 13 Jbeta primers. Generated by immunoSEQ multiplex PCR, the TCRdb table keeps only in-frame clones and is missing some. Altogether more than 250,000 clones are present, roughly 90% being singletons, with the ten largest covering approximately 2.4%. Sequenced input: PBMCs. Receptors were obtained from a woman aged 18-35 years in good health and CMV-seronegative.

This chain joins TRBV5-6 and TRBJ2-2; maybe TRBD2 (7 bases). From germline, CDR1 is SGHDT and CDR2 YYEEEE. The CDR3 is 16 residues long. The ends were cut back, 1 base at V and 3 bases at J, with 13 bases in the middle. In DNA form, the CDR3 reads TGTGCCAGCAGCTTGTACGCGGGGGCCGACACCGGGGAGCTGTTTTTT. This gives the protein CASSLYAGADTGELFF.

This chain links TRBV27 with TRBJ2-5, with TRBD2 matching 13 bases. Trimming at V came to 1 base and at J to 7 bases, leaving 6 bases not matched to a gene. This CDR3 has 16 amino acids. Germline V gene sequence: CDR1 MNHEY, CDR2 SMNVEV (reference sequence). CDR3 nucleotide sequence: TGTGCCAGCAGTTTATACGGACTAGCGGGGGTAGGGACCCAGTACTTC. Translating gives CASSLYGLAGVGTQYF.

This chain uses TRBV30 with TRBJ2-1, with 9 bases identical to TRBD2. J was trimmed by 3 bases and V by 3 bases; bases with no gene match: 6. Germline CDR1 and CDR2: GTSNPN and SVGIG (reference sequence). CDR3 size: 15 residues. The CDR3 sequence is CAWSFAGGHYNEQFF. DNA for the CDR3: TGTGCCTGGAGCTTCGCGGGGGGGCACTACAATGAGCAGTTCTTC.

The chain couples TRBV2 to TRBJ2-5; 9 nucleotides agree with TRBD2. The DNA end is a closer match to TRBJ2-7, so the J assignment may be wrong. This CDR3 region has 14 residues. Per the germline V gene, CDR1 is SNHLY and CDR2 is FYNNEI. CDR3 DNA sequence: TGTGCCAGCAGTACCGGGACTAGCTCTTTCGAGCAGTACTTC. Residues: CASSTGTSSFEQYF.

The chain joins TRBV5-5 to TRBJ1-6; no firm D call. Trimming took 1 base from V and 5 from J, leaving 7 bases between them. CDR1 and CDR2 (germline): SGHKS, YYEKEE (reference sequence). CDR3 length equals 14 residues. CDR3 nucleotide sequence: TGTGCCAGCAGCTTGTATCTTAATAATTCACCCCTCCACTTT. Translated: CASSLYLNNSPLHF.

V and J are TRBV30 and TRBJ2-7; tentatively, D is TRBD1 (6 bases). The V gene's germline CDR1 is GTSNPN and CDR2 SVGIG (reference sequence). CDR3 length: 14 amino acids. Trimming cost V 2 bases and J 4 bases, with 15 bases left between them. CDR3 DNA: TGTGCCTGGAGTATTGCGGCAGGGGTTTACGAGCAGTACTTC. This codes for CAWSIAAGVYEQYF. The variable domain in full, completed from reference TRBV30 and TRBJ2-7, reads SQTIHQWPATLVQPVGSPLSLECTVEGTSNPNLYWYRQAAGRGLQLLFYSVGIGQISSEVPQNLSASRPQDRQFILSSKKLLLSDSGFYLCAWSIAAGVYEQYFGPGTRLTVT.